One and the same sample provided the 27 T cell receptor beta chains below, sequenced in a study of shared clonotypes between healthy human individuals. CD45RO negativity and positive selection for CCR7 defined naive CD8 cells, a population that excluded terminally differentiated effector memory CD45RA+ cells. TCRdb's copy holds only in-frame clones and misses some; the assay was immunoSEQ multiplex PCR. Of around 2.1 million clones in the sample, approximately 94% were seen once. The sample comprised naive CD8+ T cells from PBMCs. All receptors come from a young man in good health. Some clones in this sample may be carry-over from other donors' samples.

The CDR3 DNA is TGTGCTAGTGGTTCGGAGACTACGAGCTCCTACAATGAGCAGTTCTTC. Translation gives CASGSETTSSYNEQFF. The chain has TRBV12-5 and TRBJ2-1; weak D call: TRBD2 (5 bases). Between the trimmed V and J ends, which lost 4 bases and 0 bases, there was a span of 13 bases. The CDR3 consists of 16 residues. Germline V gives CDR1 LGHNT, CDR2 FRNRAP. Full variable domain (missing parts from reference TRBV12-5 and TRBJ2-1): DARVTQTPRHKVTEMGQEVTMRCQPILGHNTVFWYRQTMMQGLELLAYFRNRAPLDDSGMPKDRFSAEMPDATLATLKIQPSEPRDSAVYFCASGSETTSSYNEQFFGPGTRLTVL.

The V call is TRBV28, the J call TRBJ1-1; D is ambiguous. Germline values: CDR1 MDHEN, CDR2 SYDVKM. Between the trimmed V and J ends, which lost 3 bases and 2 bases, there was a span of 13 bases. The CDR3 is made up of 15 amino acids. The CDR3, as DNA: TGTGCCAGCAGTTTCTCCAAAGAAGGTAACACTGAAGCTTTCTTT. Its translation is CASSFSKEGNTEAFF.

The V gene is TRBV2, the J gene TRBJ2-1; TRBD2 matches at 10 bases. The CDR3 length is 18 residues. With V trimmed by 4 bases and J by 2 bases, 11 bases remained unmatched. Germline V gene sequence: CDR1 SNHLY, CDR2 FYNNEI. The DNA of the CDR3 is TGTGCCAGCAGTGTCGGGACTAGCGACCCGAAGCCCTACAATGAGCAGTTCTTC. Its translation is CASSVGTSDPKPYNEQFF. The full variable domain, its missing parts supplied by reference TRBV2 and TRBJ2-1, is EPEVTQTPSHQVTQMGQEVILRCVPISNHLYFYWYRQILGQKVEFLVSFYNNEISEKSEIFDDQFSVERPDGSNFTLKIRSTKLEDSAMYFCASSVGTSDPKPYNEQFFGPGTRLTVL.

The chain is built from TRBV4-3 and TRBJ2-6; TRBD1 might be the D (6 bases). V dropped 4 bases and J dropped 0 bases, with 13 bases sitting between them. The CDR3 has 17 residues. Germline V lookup: CDR1 LGHNA, CDR2 YSLEER. The CDR3 DNA reads TGCGCCAGCAGCCCTGAAGGACAGAGCTCTGGGGCCAACGTCCTGACTTTC. This codes for CASSPEGQSSGANVLTF.

The chain combines TRBV29-1 with TRBJ2-2; 13 bases map to TRBD2. The CDR3 has 14 residues. Germline assignment: CDR1 SQVTM and CDR2 ANQGSEA. Trimming cost V 7 bases and J 4 bases; bases outside gene matches: 3. CDR3 residues: CSGTSGRATGELFF. Here the CDR3 DNA reads TGCAGCGGGACTAGCGGGAGAGCCACCGGGGAGCTGTTTTTT.

In nucleotides, the CDR3 is TGCGCCAGCAGCCCAACCGGACTAGCGGGAGATGGTACGCAGTATTTT. As protein: CASSPTGLAGDGTQYF. This chain links TRBV5-1 with TRBJ2-3; 13 nucleotides agree with TRBD2. This CDR3 is built from 16 residues. Germline V gene sequence: CDR1 SGHRS, CDR2 YFSETQ. Trimming removed 4 bases from V and 8 bases from J; junction bases left unmatched: 10.

The chain couples TRBV10-1 to TRBJ1-2; D is uncertain. Germline values: CDR1 WNHNN, CDR2 SYGVQD (reference sequence). This CDR3 is 15 amino acids long. Trimming took 1 base from V and 2 from J, leaving 11 bases between them. The CDR3 is CASSEFGGNNYGYTF. The CDR3 DNA follows: TGCGCCAGCAGTGAGTTTGGCGGCAACAACTATGGCTACACCTTC.

The chain is built from TRBV27 and TRBJ2-7; D is undetermined. The V end was cut by 5 bases, the J end by 2 bases, with 13 bases between. CDR3 length: 14 residues. CDR1 and CDR2 from the germline V gene are MNHEY and SMNVEV (reference sequence). The CDR3 reads CASSRIRKPYEQYF. The CDR3 DNA reads as TGTGCCAGCAGTAGGATAAGGAAACCCTACGAGCAGTACTTC.

The chain couples TRBV27 to TRBJ1-1, with a weak D call TRBD1 (5 bases). The CDR3 is 15 residues long. V lost 1 base and J lost 5, with 14 bases in between. Germline V CDR1 and CDR2: MNHEY, SMNVEV (reference sequence). The CDR3 sequence is CASSLWAGKWTEAFF. The CDR3, as DNA: TGTGCCAGCAGTTTATGGGCAGGGAAATGGACTGAAGCTTTCTTT.

V usage is TRBV9 and J usage is TRBJ1-2; perhaps TRBD1 as D (5 bases). This CDR3 has 14 residues. The germline gives CDR1 SGDLS, CDR2 YYNGEE. V lost 0 bases, J lost 7 bases, and 13 bases lay in between. The CDR3 loop reads CASSVGEGPGGYTF. In DNA form, the CDR3 reads TGTGCCAGCAGCGTAGGGGAGGGGCCGGGTGGCTACACCTTC.

The V and J genes are TRBV10-3 and TRBJ1-5; 7 nucleotides agree with TRBD1. This CDR3 spans 15 amino acids. The germline V gene encodes CDR1 ENHRY and CDR2 SYGVKD. Losses at the gene ends were 3 bases for V and 5 bases for J; bases not matched to a gene: 7. CDR3 DNA sequence: TGTGCCATCAGTGAATGGTATCAGGGGGATCAGCCCCAGCATTTT. Translated: CAISEWYQGDQPQHF.

This clone has only one observation. The CDR3: CASSEASGSYNEQFF. The CDR3 DNA sequence: TGTGCCAGCAGTGAAGCTAGCGGGAGTTACAATGAGCAGTTCTTC. The genes are TRBV6-1 and TRBJ2-1; 9 bases agree with TRBD2. This CDR3 region has 15 residues. Germline V lookup: CDR1 MNHNS, CDR2 SASEGT. J was trimmed by 4 bases and V by 0 bases; bases with no gene match: 1.

V is TRBV5-6 and J is TRBJ1-2; D might be TRBD1 (5 bases). The V gene's germline CDR1 is SGHDT and CDR2 YYEEEE. Trimming stripped 0 bases from V and 2 bases from J, with 8 bases between. The CDR3 contains 14 residues. The CDR3: CASSLVDNNYGYTF. CDR3 bases: TGTGCCAGCAGCTTGGTGGACAACAACTATGGCTACACCTTC.

The V gene is TRBV9, the J gene TRBJ2-6; D possibly corresponds to TRBD1 (6 bases). Germline V gene data show CDR1 as SGDLS and CDR2 as YYNGEE. CDR3 length: 16 amino acids. Between the trimmed V and J ends, which lost 3 bases and 1 base, there was a span of 11 bases. The CDR3 sequence: CASSAGTGSGANVLTF. CDR3 DNA: TGTGCCAGCAGCGCCGGAACAGGGTCTGGGGCCAACGTCCTGACTTTC.

J is TRBJ2-1 and V is TRBV7-8; no clear D gene. The germline gives CDR1 SGHVS, CDR2 FQNEAQ. V was shortened by 5 bases and J by 5 bases, with 28 bases between the two germline ends. This CDR3 region has 19 residues. The CDR3: CASSPIFVGLNAPHNEQFF. The CDR3 region has the DNA TGTGCCAGCAGCCCAATCTTCGTAGGGCTGAATGCCCCCCACAATGAGCAGTTCTTC.

The chain has TRBV7-2 and TRBJ1-3, with unresolved D. This CDR3 has 14 amino acids. The V end lost 2 bases, the J end lost 6 bases, and 11 bases lay between the germline ends. CDR1 is SGHTA, CDR2 FQGNSA, per germline. This CDR3 reads CASSLLAGENTIYF. CDR3 bases: TGTGCCAGCAGCTTATTGGCAGGTGAAAACACCATATATTTT.

The rearrangement joins TRBV7-9 to TRBJ2-5, with D tentatively TRBD1 (6 bases). Germline V lookup: CDR1 SEHNR, CDR2 FQNEAQ (reference sequence). This CDR3 is built from 14 residues. Trimming removed 5 bases from V and 5 bases from J, with 15 bases in between. CDR3 bases: TGTGCCAGCAGCCACCACAGGGATGTGGAGACCCAGTACTTC. Protein: CASSHHRDVETQYF.

This sequence joins TRBV6-5 and TRBJ2-7; D uncertain. V lost 7 bases, J lost 0 bases, and 13 bases lay in between. The length of the CDR3 is 14 residues. Germline CDR1 reads MNHEY; CDR2 reads SVGAGI. The CDR3 spells CASMFSRSSYEQYF. The CDR3 DNA is TGTGCCAGCATGTTTAGCCGAAGCTCCTACGAGCAGTACTTC.

The chain employs TRBV9 and TRBJ2-5, with 11 positions matching TRBD2. The length of the CDR3 is 15 residues. Trimming removed 4 bases from V and 5 bases from J; junction bases left unmatched: 7. CDR1 is SGDLS, CDR2 YYNGEE, per germline. CDR3 sequence reads: CASSRTSGYEETQYF. The CDR3 DNA sequence: TGTGCCAGCAGCCGGACTAGCGGGTATGAGGAGACCCAGTACTTC.

The chain recombines TRBV7-2 with TRBJ1-2; possible D gene TRBD1, 6 bases. The CDR3 covers 14 residues. The V end was cut by 5 bases, the J end by 6 bases, with 16 bases between. Germline-derived CDR1 and CDR2 are SGHTA and FQGNSA. The CDR3 loop is CASSLGARGDGYTF. CDR3 bases: TGTGCCAGCAGCCTGGGAGCCAGGGGCGATGGCTACACCTTC. Together with reference TRBV7-2 and TRBJ1-2, the CDR3 gives the full variable domain: GAGVSQSPSNKVTEKGKDVELRCDPISGHTALYWYRQSLGQGLEFLIYFQGNSAPDKSGLPSDRFSAERTGGSVSTLTIQRTQQEDSAVYLCASSLGARGDGYTFGSGTRLTVV.

The chain recombines TRBV19 with TRBJ2-2; 10 nucleotides align to TRBD2. Trimming took 2 bases from V and 7 from J; bases not matched to a gene: 4. The CDR3 has 15 amino acids. Germline CDR1 is LNHDA and CDR2 is SQIVND (reference sequence). This CDR3 reads CASSIRTSGRGELFF. In DNA, the CDR3 is TGTGCCAGTAGTATACGGACTAGCGGCCGCGGGGAGCTGTTTTTT.

The V gene is TRBV27, the J gene TRBJ1-5; 7 bases agree with TRBD1. Germline V gives CDR1 MNHEY, CDR2 SMNVEV (reference sequence). This CDR3 comprises 14 residues. J lost 5 bases, V lost 4 bases, and 5 bases had no gene match. CDR3 amino acids: CASSWDSGDQPQHF. DNA for the CDR3: TGTGCCAGCAGTTGGGACAGTGGCGATCAGCCCCAGCATTTT.

The chain carries TRBV4-1 and TRBJ1-1; a weak D match, TRBD1 (5 bases). The CDR3 totals 15 residues. CDR1 is MGHRA and CDR2 is YSYEKL in the germline V gene. V lost 3 bases, J lost 3 bases, and 14 bases lay in between. The DNA for the CDR3 is TGCGCCAGCAGCCAGCCGACAGAAGGCGACACTGAAGCTTTCTTT. Amino acids: CASSQPTEGDTEAFF.

This clone was seen only a few times. The CDR3 nucleotides are TGTGCCAGCAGCGTAGGGTACCGAGGGGAAGCTTTCTTT. Protein: CASSVGYRGEAFF. This sequence joins TRBV9 and TRBJ1-1; no definite D call. V lost 0 bases and J lost 8, with 11 bases in between. The CDR3 loop spans 13 amino acids. Germline CDR1 is SGDLS and CDR2 is YYNGEE.

This clone was recorded once. The rearrangement joins TRBV7-6 to TRBJ2-7; tentatively, D is TRBD2 (6 bases). Germline CDR1 and CDR2: SGHVS and FNYEAQ. Trimming stripped 1 base from V and 1 base from J, with 11 bases between. The length of the CDR3 is 15 residues. CDR3 sequence (DNA): TGTGCCAGCAGCTTAGGGGAGGACTTATCCTACGAGCAGTACTTC. This gives the protein CASSLGEDLSYEQYF.

The rearrangement links TRBV27 to TRBJ2-1; D unclear. This CDR3 spans 13 amino acids. Germline lookup yields CDR1 MNHEY and CDR2 SMNVEV (reference sequence). V lost 0 bases and J 9 bases, leaving 9 bases between the germline ends. The CDR3 region has the DNA TGTGCCAGCAGTTTATCGAAGGGCGTTGAGCAGTTCTTC. It translates to CASSLSKGVEQFF.

The rearrangement links TRBV7-9 to TRBJ2-3; the D is unclear. Germline assignment: CDR1 SEHNR and CDR2 FQNEAQ (reference sequence). V was shortened by 8 bases and J by 4 bases, with 10 bases between the two germline ends. The CDR3 sequence is 12 residues long. The CDR3 DNA sequence: TGTGCCAGCGGCCCGGAGCCAGATACGCAGTATTTT. Amino acid sequence: CASGPEPDTQYF.